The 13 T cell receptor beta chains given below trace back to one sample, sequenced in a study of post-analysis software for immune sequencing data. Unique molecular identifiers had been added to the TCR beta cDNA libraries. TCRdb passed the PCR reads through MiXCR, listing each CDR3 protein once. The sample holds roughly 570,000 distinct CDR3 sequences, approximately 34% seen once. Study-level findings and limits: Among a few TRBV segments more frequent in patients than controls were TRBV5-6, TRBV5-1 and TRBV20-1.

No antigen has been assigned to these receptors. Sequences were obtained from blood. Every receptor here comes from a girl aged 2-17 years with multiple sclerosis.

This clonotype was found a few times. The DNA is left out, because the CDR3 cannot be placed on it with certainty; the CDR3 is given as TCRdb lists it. The CDR3 sequence: CASSKGVGCGANVLTF. J is TRBJ2-6 and V is TRBV21-1. TRBV21-1 is a listed pseudogene. Including both end residues, the CDR3 is 16 amino acids long.

The CDR3 spells CASSLVGLAGAQYF. As DNA, the CDR3 is TGTGCCAGCAGTTTAGTCGGGTTAGCGGGGGCCCAGTACTTC. The chain carries TRBV28 and TRBJ2-7; 9 bases are shared with TRBD2. V dropped 2 bases and J dropped 10; count of bases not matched to a gene: 9. This CDR3 contains 14 residues. CDR1 is MDHEN and CDR2 is SYDVKM in the germline V gene.

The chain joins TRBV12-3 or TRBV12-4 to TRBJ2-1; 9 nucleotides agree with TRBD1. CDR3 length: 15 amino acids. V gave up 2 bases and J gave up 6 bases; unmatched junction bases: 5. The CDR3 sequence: CASSLYRGPLNEQFF. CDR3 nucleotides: TGTGCCAGCAGTTTATACAGGGGGCCCCTCAATGAGCAGTTCTTC.

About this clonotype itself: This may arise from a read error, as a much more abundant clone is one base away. CDR3 nucleotides: TGTGCCAGCAGCCATGGACAGGGGGCGGACTATGGCTACACCTTC. It yields the protein CASSHGQGADYGYTF. The chain joins TRBV7-2 to TRBJ1-2, with TRBD1 matching 11 bases. Losses at the gene ends were 5 bases for V and 3 bases for J; bases not matched to a gene: 5. This CDR3 spans 15 amino acids. Germline V gene lookup returns CDR1 SGHTA and CDR2 FQGNSA.

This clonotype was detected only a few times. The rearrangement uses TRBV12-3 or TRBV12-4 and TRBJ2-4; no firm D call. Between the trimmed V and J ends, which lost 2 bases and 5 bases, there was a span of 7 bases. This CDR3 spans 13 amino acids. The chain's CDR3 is CASSLYSENIQYF. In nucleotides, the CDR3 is TGTGCCAGCAGTTTATACAGTGAAAACATTCAGTACTTC.

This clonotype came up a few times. The CDR3 reads CSVISRRDTSNYGYTF. CDR3 sequence (DNA): TGCAGCGTTATATCCCGGCGGGACACATCTAACTATGGCTACACCTTC. This sequence joins TRBV29-1 and TRBJ1-2, with D possibly TRBD1 on 6 matching bases. Trimming removed 5 bases at V and 0 bases at J, with 19 bases between. The CDR3 is made up of 16 amino acids. Germline values: CDR1 SQVTM, CDR2 ANQGSEA. The full variable domain, completed using reference TRBV29-1 and TRBJ1-2, is SAVISQKPSRDICQRGTSLTIQCQVDSQVTMMFWYRQQPGQSLTLIATANQGSEATYESGFVIDKFPISRPNLTFSTLTVSNMSPEDSSIYLCSVISRRDTSNYGYTFGSGTRLTVV.

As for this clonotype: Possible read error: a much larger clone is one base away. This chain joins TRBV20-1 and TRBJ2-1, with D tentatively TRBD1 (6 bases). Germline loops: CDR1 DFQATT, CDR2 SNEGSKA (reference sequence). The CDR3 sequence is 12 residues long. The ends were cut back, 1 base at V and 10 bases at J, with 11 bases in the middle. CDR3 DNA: TGCAGTGCTAGAGTGGACAGACGAGAGCAGTTCTTC. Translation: CSARVDRREQFF.

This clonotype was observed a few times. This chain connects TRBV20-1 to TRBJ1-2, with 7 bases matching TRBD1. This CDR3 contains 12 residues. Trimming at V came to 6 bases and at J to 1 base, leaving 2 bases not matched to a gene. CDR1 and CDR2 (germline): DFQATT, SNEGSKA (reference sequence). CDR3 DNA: TGCAGTGCCCGACAGGGTAACTATGGCTACACCTTC. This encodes CSARQGNYGYTF.

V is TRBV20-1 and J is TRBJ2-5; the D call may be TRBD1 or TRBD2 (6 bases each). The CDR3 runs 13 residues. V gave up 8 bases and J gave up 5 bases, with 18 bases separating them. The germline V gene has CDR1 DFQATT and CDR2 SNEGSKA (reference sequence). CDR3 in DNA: TGCAGTACCTCCGGGGGCTTCGGGGAGACCCAGTACTTC. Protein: CSTSGGFGETQYF.

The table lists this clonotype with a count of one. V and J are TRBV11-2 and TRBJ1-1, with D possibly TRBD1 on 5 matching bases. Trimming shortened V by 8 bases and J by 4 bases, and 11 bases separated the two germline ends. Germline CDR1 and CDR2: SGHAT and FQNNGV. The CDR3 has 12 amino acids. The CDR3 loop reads CASQTGFTEAFF. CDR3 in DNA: TGTGCCAGCCAAACAGGTTTCACTGAAGCTTTCTTT.

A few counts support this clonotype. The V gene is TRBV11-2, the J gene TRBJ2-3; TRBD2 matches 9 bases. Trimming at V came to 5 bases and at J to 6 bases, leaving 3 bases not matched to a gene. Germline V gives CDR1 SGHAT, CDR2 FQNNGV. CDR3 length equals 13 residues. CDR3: CASSPSGVDTQYF. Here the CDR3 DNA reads TGTGCCAGCAGCCCTAGCGGGGTGGATACGCAGTATTTT.

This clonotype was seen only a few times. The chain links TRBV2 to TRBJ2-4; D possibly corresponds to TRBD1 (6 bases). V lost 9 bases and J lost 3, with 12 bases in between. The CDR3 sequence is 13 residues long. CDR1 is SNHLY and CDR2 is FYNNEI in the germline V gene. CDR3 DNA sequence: TGTGCCAGGGAAGACAGGAACAAAAACATTCAGTACTTC. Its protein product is CAREDRNKNIQYF.

CDR3 residues: CASSAGQGAQGYTF. CDR3 coding DNA: TGCGCCAGCAGCGCGGGACAGGGGGCTCAGGGCTACACCTTC. The chain is built from TRBV5-1 and TRBJ1-2, with 12 bases matching TRBD1. Germline V lookup: CDR1 SGHRS, CDR2 YFSETQ. The CDR3 sequence is 14 residues long. J was trimmed by 8 bases and V by 4 bases; bases with no gene match: 6.